Listed below are T cell receptor beta chains from one sample, sequenced in a study of blood T cells in healthy people across ages. MiXCR, run by TCRdb on the 5' RACE reads, gives a single entry per CDR3 protein. The sample includes 800,000 to 900,000 distinct CDR3 sequences, less than 80% of them seen just once. Sequenced input: blood. These receptor sequences come from a man aged 25-45 years in good health. Both conserved end residues are part of each CDR3. A D gene is named only where the DNA matches it firmly. The size of a clone is reported for some rows only, either as once, few or many, or as a class for expanded clones.

CDR3 | DNA | J | D | V | size | length
CSARDRSRVFSTDTQYF | TGCAGTGCTAGAGACCGGAGTAGGGTCTTTAGCACAGATACGCAGTATTTT | TRBJ2-3 | - | TRBV20-1 | - | 17
CASSPWIGTQYF | TGTGCCAGCAGCCCCTGGATAGGTACGCAGTATTTT | TRBJ2-3 | - | TRBV7-2 | - | 12
CASSDNHEQYF | TGTGCCAGCAGTGACAACCACGAGCAGTACTTC | TRBJ2-7 | - | TRBV6-1 | - | 11
CASGSQGAQYF | TGTGCCAGCGGATCTCAAGGGGCCCAGTACTTC | TRBJ2-5 | - | TRBV11-2 | - | 11
CSAEGGGIEYNEQFF | TGCAGCGCCGAGGGTGGGGGGATTGAGTACAATGAGCAGTTCTTC | TRBJ2-1 | - | TRBV29-1 | - | 15
CASSFGPDYEQYF | TGTGCCAGCAGCTTTGGACCGGATTACGAGCAGTACTTC | TRBJ2-7 | - | TRBV7-3 | - | 13
CASSCDSQVRSGELFF | TGTGCCAGCAGTTGTGACTCCCAAGTTAGGAGCGGGGAGCTGTTTTTT | TRBJ2-2 | - | TRBV27 | - | 16
CASSPQGQGYNSPLHF | TGTGCCAGCAGCCCGCAAGGACAGGGCTATAATTCACCCCTCCACTTT | TRBJ1-6 | TRBD1 | TRBV3-1 | - | 16
CASSTRTSGARAYEQYF | TGTGCCAGCAGTACCCGGACTAGCGGGGCCAGGGCCTACGAGCAGTACTTC | TRBJ2-7 | TRBD2 | TRBV12-3/TRBV12-4 | few | 17
CASSPNKGQGAGEQYF | TGTGCCAGCTCACCAAACAAGGGACAGGGGGCGGGTGAGCAGTACTTC | TRBJ2-4 | TRBD1 | TRBV18 | - | 16
CASRRGMLSGANVLTF | TGTGCCAGCAGGAGGGGAATGTTATCTGGGGCCAACGTCCTGACTTTC | TRBJ2-6 | - | TRBV12-3/TRBV12-4 | - | 16
CASSQRPGELFF | TGTGCCAGCAGCCAGAGACCCGGGGAGCTGTTTTTT | TRBJ2-2 | - | TRBV3-1 | few | 12
CSPLSSYNEQFF | TGCAGCCCCCTCAGCTCCTACAATGAGCAGTTCTTC | TRBJ2-1 | - | TRBV29-1 | - | 12
CAISEDREAFF | TGTGCCATCAGTGAGGACCGTGAAGCTTTCTTT | TRBJ1-1 | - | TRBV10-3 | - | 11
CTTSAGYGYTF | TGTACTACTTCGGCCGGCTATGGCTACACCTTC | TRBJ1-2 | - | TRBV30 | few | 11
CASSTGTYSTDTQYF | TGTGCCAGCAGTACCGGGACGTATAGCACAGATACGCAGTATTTT | TRBJ2-3 | - | TRBV5-4 | - | 15
CASSEWRESSGANVLTF | TGTGCCAGCAGTGAATGGAGGGAGAGCTCTGGGGCCAACGTCCTGACTTTC | TRBJ2-6 | - | TRBV25-1 | - | 17
CASSLDGGTNEKLFF | TGCGCCAGCAGCTTGGACGGCGGGACTAATGAAAAACTGTTTTTT | TRBJ1-4 | - | TRBV5-1 | few | 15
CASSPGTGDQAFF | TGTGCCAGCAGCCCAGGGACAGGGGATCAAGCTTTCTTT | TRBJ1-1 | TRBD1 | TRBV11-1 | - | 13
CSARDGGGSYEQYF | TGCAGTGCTAGAGATGGAGGGGGTTCCTACGAGCAGTACTTC | TRBJ2-7 | - | TRBV20-1 | - | 14